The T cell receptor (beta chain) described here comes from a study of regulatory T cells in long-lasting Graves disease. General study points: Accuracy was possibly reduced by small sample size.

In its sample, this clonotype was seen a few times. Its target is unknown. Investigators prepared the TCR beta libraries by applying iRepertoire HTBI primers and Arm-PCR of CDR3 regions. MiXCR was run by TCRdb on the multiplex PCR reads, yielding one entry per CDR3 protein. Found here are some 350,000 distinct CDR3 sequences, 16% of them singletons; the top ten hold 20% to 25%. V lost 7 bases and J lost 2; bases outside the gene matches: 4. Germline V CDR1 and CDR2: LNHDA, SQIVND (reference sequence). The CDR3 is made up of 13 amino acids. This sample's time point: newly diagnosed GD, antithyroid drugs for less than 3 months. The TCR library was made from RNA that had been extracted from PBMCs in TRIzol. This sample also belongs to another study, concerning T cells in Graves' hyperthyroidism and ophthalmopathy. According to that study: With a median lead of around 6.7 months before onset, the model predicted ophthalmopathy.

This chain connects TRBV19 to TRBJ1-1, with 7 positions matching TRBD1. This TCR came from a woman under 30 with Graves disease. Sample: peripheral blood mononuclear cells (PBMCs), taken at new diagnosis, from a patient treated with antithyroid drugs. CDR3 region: CASIRQGNTEAFF. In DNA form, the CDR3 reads TGTGCCAGTATTCGACAGGGAAACACTGAAGCTTTCTTT.